The source of this TCR beta chain is a study of T-cell memory formation after mild COVID-19. V dropped 3 bases and J dropped 2; count of bases not matched to a gene: 5. The CDR3 consists of 14 residues. Germline CDR1 SQVTM, CDR2 ANQGSEA. This clonotype was detected a few times. TCRdb analysed the 5' RACE reads with MiXCR anew, one entry per CDR3 protein. Here the sample spans approximately 490,000 distinct CDR3 sequences, about 20% being singletons. Sample: PBMCs or a T cell subset sorted from them (not recorded which). The sequence came from an adult woman who had mild COVID-19 (a few samples of this study predate the infection). Cell type and time point are not known. The chain employs TRBV29-1 and TRBJ2-3, with 7 bases that match TRBD1. Here the CDR3 DNA reads TGCAGCGTTGATCCAGGGGGATACACAGATACGCAGTATTTT. Residues: CSVDPGGYTDTQYF.